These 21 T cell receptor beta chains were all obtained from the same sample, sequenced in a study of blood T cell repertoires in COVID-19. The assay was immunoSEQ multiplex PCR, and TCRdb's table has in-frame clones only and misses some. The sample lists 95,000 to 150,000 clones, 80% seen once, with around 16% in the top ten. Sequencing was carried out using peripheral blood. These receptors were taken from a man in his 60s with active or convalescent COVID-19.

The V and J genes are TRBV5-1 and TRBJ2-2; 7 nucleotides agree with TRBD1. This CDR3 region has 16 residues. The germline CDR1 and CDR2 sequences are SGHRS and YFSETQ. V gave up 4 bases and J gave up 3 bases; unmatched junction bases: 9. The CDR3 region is CASSPSTGADTGELFF. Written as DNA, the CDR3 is TGCGCCAGCAGCCCATCTACAGGGGCGGACACCGGGGAGCTGTTTTTT. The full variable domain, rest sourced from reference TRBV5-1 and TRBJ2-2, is KAGVTQTPRYLIKTRGQQVTLSCSPISGHRSVSWYQQTPGQGLQFLFEYFSETQRNKGNFPGRFSGRQFSNSRSEMNVSTLELGDSALYLCASSPSTGADTGELFFGEGSRLTVL.

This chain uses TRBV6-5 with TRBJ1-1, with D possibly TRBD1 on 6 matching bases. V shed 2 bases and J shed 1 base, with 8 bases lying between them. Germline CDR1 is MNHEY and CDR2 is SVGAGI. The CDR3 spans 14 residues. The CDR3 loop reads CASSYGGWNTEAFF. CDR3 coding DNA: TGTGCCAGCAGTTACGGGGGCTGGAACACTGAAGCTTTCTTT.

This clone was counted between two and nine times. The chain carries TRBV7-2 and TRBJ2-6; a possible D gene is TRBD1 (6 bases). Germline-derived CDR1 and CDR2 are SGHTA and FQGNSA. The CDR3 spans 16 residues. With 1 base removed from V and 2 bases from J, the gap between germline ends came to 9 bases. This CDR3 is CASSLEPGAGANVLTF. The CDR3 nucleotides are TGTGCCAGCAGCTTAGAACCAGGGGCTGGGGCCAACGTCCTGACTTTC.

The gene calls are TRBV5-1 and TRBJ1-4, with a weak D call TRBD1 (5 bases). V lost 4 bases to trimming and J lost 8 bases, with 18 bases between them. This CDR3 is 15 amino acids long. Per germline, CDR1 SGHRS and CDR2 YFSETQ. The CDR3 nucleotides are TGCGCCAGCAGCGGAAGGACGGGGGGTGAGGAAAAACTGTTTTTT. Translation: CASSGRTGGEEKLFF.

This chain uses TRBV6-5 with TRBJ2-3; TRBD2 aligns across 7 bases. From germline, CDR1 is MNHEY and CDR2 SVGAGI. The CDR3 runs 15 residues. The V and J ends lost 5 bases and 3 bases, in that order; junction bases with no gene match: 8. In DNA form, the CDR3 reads TGTGCCAGCAGTCTCCGGGAGGCAGTAACAGATACGCAGTATTTT. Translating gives CASSLREAVTDTQYF.

The DNA of the CDR3 is TGTGCCTCACCCCCCGGGAGAGGTTTCGGGGAGCTGTTTTTT. This encodes CASPPGRGFGELFF. The gene calls are TRBV30 and TRBJ2-2; D may be TRBD2 (6 bases). The CDR3 length is 14 residues. The germline gives CDR1 GTSNPN, CDR2 SVGIG (reference sequence). The V end was cut by 7 bases, the J end by 7 bases, with 19 bases between.

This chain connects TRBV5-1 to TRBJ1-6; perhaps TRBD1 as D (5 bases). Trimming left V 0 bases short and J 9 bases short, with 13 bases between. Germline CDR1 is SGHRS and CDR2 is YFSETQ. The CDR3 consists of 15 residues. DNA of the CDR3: TGCGCCAGCAGCTTGGACGCAGGGAACGGTTCACCCCTCCACTTT. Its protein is CASSLDAGNGSPLHF. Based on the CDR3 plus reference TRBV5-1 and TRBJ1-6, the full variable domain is KAGVTQTPRYLIKTRGQQVTLSCSPISGHRSVSWYQQTPGQGLQFLFEYFSETQRNKGNFPGRFSGRQFSNSRSEMNVSTLELGDSALYLCASSLDAGNGSPLHFGNGTRLTVT.

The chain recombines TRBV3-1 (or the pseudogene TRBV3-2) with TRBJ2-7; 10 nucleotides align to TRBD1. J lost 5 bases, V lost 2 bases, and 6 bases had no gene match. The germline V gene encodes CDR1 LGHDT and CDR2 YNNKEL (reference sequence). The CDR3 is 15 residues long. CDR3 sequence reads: CASSQSDRGKNEQYF. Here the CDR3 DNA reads TGTGCCAGCAGCCAATCGGACAGGGGGAAAAACGAGCAGTACTTC.

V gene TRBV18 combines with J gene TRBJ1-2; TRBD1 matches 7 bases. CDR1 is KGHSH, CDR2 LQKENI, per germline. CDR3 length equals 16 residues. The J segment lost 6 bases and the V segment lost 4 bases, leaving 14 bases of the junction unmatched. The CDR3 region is CASSRVEQGIKNGYTF. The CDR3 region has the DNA TGTGCCAGCTCACGGGTTGAACAGGGGATTAAGAATGGCTACACCTTC.

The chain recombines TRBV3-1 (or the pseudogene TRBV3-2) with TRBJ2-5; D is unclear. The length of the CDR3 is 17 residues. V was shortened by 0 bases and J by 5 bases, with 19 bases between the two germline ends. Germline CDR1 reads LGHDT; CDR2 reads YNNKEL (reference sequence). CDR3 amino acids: CASSQDKSRGVYETQYF. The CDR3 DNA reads TGTGCCAGCAGCCAAGATAAGAGCAGAGGCGTGTACGAGACCCAGTACTTC.

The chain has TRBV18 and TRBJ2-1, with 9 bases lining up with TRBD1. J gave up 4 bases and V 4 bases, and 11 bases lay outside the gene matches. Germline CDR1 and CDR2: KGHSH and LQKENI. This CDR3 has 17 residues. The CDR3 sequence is CASSLNLPGQGYNEQFF. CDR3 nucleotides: TGTGCCAGCTCACTCAACCTACCGGGACAGGGTTACAATGAGCAGTTCTTC.

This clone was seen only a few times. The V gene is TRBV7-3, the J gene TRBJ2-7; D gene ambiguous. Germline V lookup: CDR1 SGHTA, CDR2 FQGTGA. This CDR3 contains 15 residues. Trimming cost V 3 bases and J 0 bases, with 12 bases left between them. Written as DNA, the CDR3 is TGTGCCAGCAGCTTGTTTGGCGGAAACTCCTACGAGCAGTACTTC. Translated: CASSLFGGNSYEQYF.

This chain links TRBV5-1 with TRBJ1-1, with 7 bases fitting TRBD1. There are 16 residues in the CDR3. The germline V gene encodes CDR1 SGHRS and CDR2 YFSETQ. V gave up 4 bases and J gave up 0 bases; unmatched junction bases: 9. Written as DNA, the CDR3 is TGCGCCAGCAGCCGGGACAGTACCGTCATGAACACTGAAGCTTTCTTT. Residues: CASSRDSTVMNTEAFF.

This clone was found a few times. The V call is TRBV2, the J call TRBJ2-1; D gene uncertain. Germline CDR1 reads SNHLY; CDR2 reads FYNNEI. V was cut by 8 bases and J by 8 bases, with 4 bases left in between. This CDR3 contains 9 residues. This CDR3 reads CASGDEQFF. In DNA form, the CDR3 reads TGTGCCAGCGGAGATGAGCAGTTCTTC.

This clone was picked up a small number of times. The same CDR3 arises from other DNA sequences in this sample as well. The CDR3 loop reads CASSPGPDQPQHF. The CDR3 region has the DNA TGTGCCAGCTCACCGGGGCCGGATCAGCCCCAGCATTTT. This chain links TRBV18 with TRBJ1-5; perhaps TRBD1 as D (5 bases). Trimming cost V 3 bases and J 5 bases, with 8 bases left between them. The V gene's germline CDR1 is KGHSH and CDR2 LQKENI. The CDR3 is 13 amino acids.

The CDR3 coding sequence is TGTGCCAGCAGCGTAGTTTTGGCGGGGGAGAAGCCCCAGCATTTT. Protein sequence: CASSVVLAGEKPQHF. The rearrangement joins TRBV9 to TRBJ1-5; tentative D call: TRBD1 (5 bases). Germline V gene sequence: CDR1 SGDLS, CDR2 YYNGEE. V lost 0 bases and J 8 bases, leaving 15 bases between the germline ends. This CDR3 is 15 amino acids long. Looking up the rest from reference TRBV9 and TRBJ1-5 gives the full variable domain: DSGVTQTPKHLITATGQRVTLRCSPRSGDLSVYWYQQSLDQGLQFLIQYYNGEERAKGNILERFSAQQFPDLHSELNLSSLELGDSALYFCASSVVLAGEKPQHFGDGTRLSIL.

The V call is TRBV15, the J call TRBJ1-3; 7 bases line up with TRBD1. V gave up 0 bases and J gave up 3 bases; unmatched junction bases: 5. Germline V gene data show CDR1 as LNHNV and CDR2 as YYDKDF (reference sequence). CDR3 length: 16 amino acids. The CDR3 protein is CATSRDPQGSGNTIYF. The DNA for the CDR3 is TGTGCCACCAGCAGAGATCCACAGGGGAGTGGAAACACCATATATTTT.

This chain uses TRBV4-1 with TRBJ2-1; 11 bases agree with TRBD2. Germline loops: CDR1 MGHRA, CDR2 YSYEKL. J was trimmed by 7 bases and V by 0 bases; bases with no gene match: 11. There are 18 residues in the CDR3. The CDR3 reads CASSQDGVTSGSYNEQFF. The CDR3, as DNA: TGCGCCAGCAGCCAAGATGGGGTCACTAGCGGGAGTTATAATGAGCAGTTCTTC.

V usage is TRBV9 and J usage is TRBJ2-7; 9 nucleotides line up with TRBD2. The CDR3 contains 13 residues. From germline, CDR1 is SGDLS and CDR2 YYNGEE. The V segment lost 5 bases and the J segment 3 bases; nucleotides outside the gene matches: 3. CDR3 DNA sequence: TGTGCCAGCAGTCAAGCGGGAGGCTACGAGCAGTACTTC. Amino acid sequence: CASSQAGGYEQYF.

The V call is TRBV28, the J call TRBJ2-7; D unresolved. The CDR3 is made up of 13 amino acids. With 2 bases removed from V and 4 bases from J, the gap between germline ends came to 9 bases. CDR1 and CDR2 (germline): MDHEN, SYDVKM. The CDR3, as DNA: TGTGCCAGCAGTTTACCCCTCCTATACGAGCAGTACTTC. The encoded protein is CASSLPLLYEQYF.

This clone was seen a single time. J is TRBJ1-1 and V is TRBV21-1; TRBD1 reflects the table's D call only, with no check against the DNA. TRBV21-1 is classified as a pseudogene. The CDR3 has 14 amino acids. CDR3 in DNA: TGTGCCAGCAGCAAAGCGGCCTGGAACACTGAAGCTTTCTTT. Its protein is CASSKAAWNTEAFF.